The T cell receptor (beta chain) described here comes from a study of CD8+ T cells in alopecia areata. Study-level information: Treated patients took oral tofacitinib at 5 to 10 mg twice daily.

With regard to this clone: The antigen is undetermined.

Treatment given: oral pan-JAK inhibitor, 5-10 mg twice daily. Alopecia areata patients had lesional scalp punch biopsies and peripheral blood taken from them. Cell sorting on a FACSAria was used to separate CD4+ and CD8+ T cells from the PBMCs. Germline values: CDR1 SEHNR, CDR2 FQNEAQ (reference sequence). The CDR3 contains 15 residues. V was clipped by 2 bases and J by 5 bases, with 15 bases between them. Points from the study as a whole: Any link of baseline CD8+ expansion to response, resting on one nonresponder, remains uncertain.

Extraction and reverse transcription of RNA yielded cDNA as the sequencing template. Sequencing was performed with immunoSEQ multiplex PCR; in TCRdb, only in-frame clones are kept and a portion is missing. The data hold over 150,000 clones, with around 60% observed a single time. The sample here was CD4+ T cells sorted from blood, taken at week 4, from a patient treated with tofacitinib. The chain couples TRBV7-9 to TRBJ2-5; D is unresolved. The source is a human donor with alopecia areata. CDR3 sequence: CASSLRDTAHETQYF. The DNA of the CDR3 is TGTGCCAGCAGCTTACGAGACACGGCTCACGAGACCCAGTACTTC.